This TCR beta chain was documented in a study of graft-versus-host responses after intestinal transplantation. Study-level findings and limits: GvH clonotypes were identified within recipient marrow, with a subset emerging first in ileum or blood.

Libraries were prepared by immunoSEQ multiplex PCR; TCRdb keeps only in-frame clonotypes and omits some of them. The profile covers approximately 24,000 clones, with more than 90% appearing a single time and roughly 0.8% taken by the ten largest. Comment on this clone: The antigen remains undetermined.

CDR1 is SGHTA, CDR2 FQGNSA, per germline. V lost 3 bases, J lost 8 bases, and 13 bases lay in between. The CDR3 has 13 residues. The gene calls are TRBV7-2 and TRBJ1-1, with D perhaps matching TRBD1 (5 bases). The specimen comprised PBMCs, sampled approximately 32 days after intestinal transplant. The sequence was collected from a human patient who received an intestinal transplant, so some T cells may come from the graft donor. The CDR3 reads CASSLAPGGEAFF. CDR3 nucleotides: TGTGCCAGCAGCTTGGCTCCGGGGGGGGAAGCTTTCTTT. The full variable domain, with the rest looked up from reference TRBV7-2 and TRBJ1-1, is GAGVSQSPSNKVTEKGKDVELRCDPISGHTALYWYRQSLGQGLEFLIYFQGNSAPDKSGLPSDRFSAERTGGSVSTLTIQRTQQEDSAVYLCASSLAPGGEAFFGQGTRLTVV.